The clone carrying this T cell receptor beta chain was seen repeatedly, ten times or more. In a library made to pick up alpha chains, this beta chain is a stray read with a size that means little. Stated time point: sample taken at primary tumor resection. Whole RNA from tumor, nontumor lung or frozen PBMC was sequenced unsorted. This sample is drawn from a study of spatial heterogeneity in lung cancer. Each TCR cDNA molecule bore a unique molecular identifier. TCRdb reprocessed the 5' RACE reads with MiXCR, giving one entry per CDR3 protein. The data contain approximately 9,400 distinct CDR3 sequences, roughly 5% of them singletons. This CDR3 comprises 12 residues. The J segment lost 10 bases and the V segment lost 6 bases, leaving 6 bases of the junction unmatched. Germline CDR1 ENHRY, CDR2 SYGVKD.

The clonotype was recovered from a male donor with early-stage non-small cell lung cancer. The rearrangement uses TRBV10-3 and TRBJ1-1, with 9 bases that match TRBD1. This material consisted of PBMCs, taken at surgery. The CDR3 DNA sequence: TGTGCCATCAGCGGACAGGGGAGGCGAGCTTTCTTT. Translation gives CAISGQGRRAFF.